These 27 T cell receptor beta chains came from one sample sequenced in a study of T-cell memory formation after mild COVID-19 (dated by TCRdb to the early 2020s). Library preparation employed 5' RACE. The sample was run on an Illumina NovaSeq 6000. TCRdb reprocessed the public reads (quality trimming at Q25 with fastp, clone calling with MiXCR) and kept in-frame beta chains. Rows merge per CDR3 protein into single entries with the most common DNA and genes. The sample table lists almost 550,000 distinct CDR3 sequences, roughly 22% of them with a count of one. Around 12% of the sample is taken by the ten largest. Sequenced: PBMCs or a T cell subset sorted from them (not recorded which). Every receptor here comes from an adult woman who had mild COVID-19 (a few samples of this study predate the infection). The sample titles of this study are shuffled in the database, so cell type and time point are left out; the donor was told from shared clones.

V is TRBV3-1 and J is TRBJ2-7; 9 positions match TRBD2. The CDR3 contains 16 residues. The junction had 4 bases not matched to a gene; V was cut back by 0 bases and J by 1 base. Germline V gene sequence: CDR1 LGHDT, CDR2 YNNKEL (reference sequence). The chain's CDR3 is CASSQDSGGSSYEQYF. The CDR3 coding sequence is TGTGCCAGCAGCCAAGATAGCGGGGGCTCTTCCTACGAGCAGTACTTC.

J is TRBJ2-3 and V is TRBV4-1; possibly TRBD2 for D (5 bases). Germline V lookup: CDR1 MGHRA, CDR2 YSYEKL. The CDR3 has 14 residues. The ends were cut back, 4 bases at V and 6 bases at J, with 14 bases in the middle. The CDR3 loop reads CASSRTRGADTQYF. In DNA, the CDR3 is TGCGCCAGCAGCCGTACTAGAGGTGCGGATACGCAGTATTTT.

This clonotype was recorded a few times. CDR3: CATSATGFFTDTQYF. In DNA, the CDR3 is TGTGCCACCAGTGCTACAGGGTTCTTCACAGATACGCAGTATTTT. This chain connects TRBV24-1 to TRBJ2-3; maybe TRBD1 (6 bases). Looked up from germline, CDR1 is KGHDR and CDR2 is SFDVKD. The CDR3 is 15 residues long. V was cut by 5 bases and J by 2 bases, with 13 bases left in between.

The chain carries TRBV7-9 and TRBJ1-6, with D unresolved. Per the germline V gene, CDR1 is SEHNR and CDR2 is FQNEAQ (reference sequence). Trimming took 1 base from V and 12 from J, leaving 13 bases between them. The CDR3 loop spans 14 amino acids. The DNA of the CDR3 is TGTGCCAGCAGCTTAGATGCTGTGGGGTTACCCCTCCACTTT. It yields the protein CASSLDAVGLPLHF.

The chain employs TRBV9 and TRBJ2-1, with TRBD2 matching over 7 bases. This CDR3 has 15 residues. Germline loops: CDR1 SGDLS, CDR2 YYNGEE. The trim removed 0 bases at V and 6 bases at J, leaving 6 bases unmatched. The CDR3 loop reads CASSVDLAAVNEQFF. CDR3 nucleotide sequence: TGTGCCAGCAGCGTAGATCTAGCGGCCGTCAATGAGCAGTTCTTC.

The V and J genes are TRBV7-8 and TRBJ2-3; possibly TRBD1 or TRBD2 for D (6 bases each). This CDR3 is 19 amino acids long. Germline CDR1 SGHVS, CDR2 FQNEAQ. Trimming removed 5 bases from V and 3 bases from J, with 27 bases in between. The chain's CDR3 is CASSVGGPHRGGLTDTQYF. In DNA form, the CDR3 reads TGTGCCAGCAGCGTAGGAGGGCCCCATCGAGGGGGTTTAACAGATACGCAGTATTTT.

This clonotype has only a few counts. The chain has TRBV7-9 and TRBJ1-1; possibly TRBD1 for D (6 bases). The V gene's germline CDR1 is SEHNR and CDR2 FQNEAQ (reference sequence). The CDR3 loop spans 15 amino acids. Trimming stripped 2 bases from V and 6 bases from J, with 16 bases between. The CDR3 loop reads CASSLLRGAKSEAFF. CDR3 sequence (DNA): TGTGCCAGCAGCTTACTCCGGGGGGCGAAATCTGAAGCTTTCTTT.

The sample holds a few counts of this clonotype. The chain recombines TRBV4-1 with TRBJ1-6, with 9 bases identical to TRBD1. Trimming removed 1 base from V and 8 bases from J; junction bases left unmatched: 6. CDR3 length equals 16 residues. Germline CDR1 is MGHRA and CDR2 is YSYEKL. CDR3 amino acids: CASSQGLTGGYSPLHF. The CDR3 bases are TGCGCCAGCAGCCAAGGCCTGACAGGGGGTTATTCACCCCTCCACTTT.

The rearrangement joins TRBV15 to TRBJ2-7; TRBD1 agrees at 8 bases. Per germline, CDR1 LNHNV and CDR2 YYDKDF (reference sequence). This CDR3 is built from 14 residues. Trimming cost V 5 bases and J 4 bases; bases outside gene matches: 7. This chain's CDR3 is CATSGDRGHYEQYF. The CDR3, as DNA: TGTGCCACCAGCGGCGACAGGGGCCATTACGAGCAGTACTTC.

This clonotype was counted between two and nine times. The chain employs TRBV11-2 and TRBJ1-4, with no clear D. The CDR3 is made up of 12 amino acids. Per the germline V gene, CDR1 is SGHAT and CDR2 is FQNNGV. Trimming cost V 8 bases and J 8 bases, with 12 bases left between them. Here the CDR3 reads CASATSWEKLFF. The CDR3 DNA is TGTGCCAGCGCTACTTCTTGGGAAAAACTGTTTTTT.

The chain couples TRBV29-1 to TRBJ2-3; no definite D call. Germline CDR1 and CDR2: SQVTM and ANQGSEA. Trimming shortened V by 1 base and J by 5 bases, and 4 bases separated the two germline ends. The CDR3 contains 11 residues. The CDR3 is CSVEVQDTQYF. The CDR3 DNA is TGCAGCGTTGAAGTTCAAGATACGCAGTATTTT.

Only a few counts were recorded for this clonotype. The J gene is TRBJ2-2, the V gene TRBV6-5, with D possibly TRBD2 on 5 matching bases. V was trimmed by 5 bases and J by 2 bases, leaving 12 bases between them. The CDR3 length is 15 residues. The germline V gene has CDR1 MNHEY and CDR2 SVGAGI. CDR3 sequence reads: CASSAGSVNTGELFF. The CDR3 nucleotides read TGTGCCAGCAGTGCGGGCTCAGTAAACACCGGGGAGCTGTTTTTT.

The J gene is TRBJ2-1, the V gene TRBV28; the D is unclear. V lost 9 bases, J lost 0 bases, and 12 bases lay in between. The CDR3 loop spans 14 amino acids. CDR1 and CDR2 (germline): MDHEN, SYDVKM. The chain's CDR3 is CASIPSSSYNEQFF. Here the CDR3 DNA reads TGTGCCAGTATCCCCAGCAGCTCCTACAATGAGCAGTTCTTC.

There are a few counts of this clonotype. A junction boundary mismatches the germline segment, possibly from a read error. J is TRBJ2-5 and V is TRBV7-7; D not resolved. The germline CDR1 and CDR2 sequences are SSHAT and FNYEAQ (reference sequence). CDR3 length equals 16 residues. As DNA, the CDR3 is TGTGCTAGCAGCTTAGGCCCCCTACTAAACCAAGAGACCCAGTACTTC. Amino acids: CASSLGPLLNQETQYF.

This clonotype was counted only a few times. The genes are TRBV15 and TRBJ1-1; D possibly corresponds to TRBD1 (5 bases). The CDR3 runs 15 residues. The germline gives CDR1 LNHNV, CDR2 YYDKDF (reference sequence). V lost 5 bases to trimming and J lost 11 bases, with 24 bases between them. CDR3 in DNA: TGTGCCACCAGCCCTTCGTACAACTCAGGGTTATACGCTTTCTTT. Translation: CATSPSYNSGLYAFF.

This chain joins TRBV7-6 and TRBJ1-5, with D maybe TRBD1 (5 bases). This CDR3 is 14 amino acids long. Germline V gives CDR1 SGHVS, CDR2 FNYEAQ. Trimming cost V 1 base and J 7 bases, with 11 bases left between them. CDR3 in amino acids: CASSLEEGQQPQHF. The CDR3 nucleotides are TGTGCCAGCAGCTTAGAGGAGGGGCAACAGCCCCAGCATTTT.

In its sample, this clonotype was seen a few times. The V and J genes are TRBV12-3 or TRBV12-4 and TRBJ1-1; D unresolved. V was shortened by 7 bases and J by 8 bases, with 17 bases between the two germline ends. This CDR3 comprises 13 residues. The CDR3 DNA is TGTGCCAGCACTATACTAGAAAACGAAGAAGCTTTCTTT. It specifies CASTILENEEAFF.

V is TRBV25-1 and J is TRBJ2-7, with TRBD2 identical over 8 bases. With V trimmed by 4 bases and J by 5 bases, 4 bases remained unmatched. The CDR3 sequence is 13 residues long. Germline V CDR1 and CDR2: MGHDK, SYGVNS. In DNA form, the CDR3 reads TGTGCCAGCAGTGTTAGCGGGGCCCACGAGCAGTACTTC. It encodes CASSVSGAHEQYF.

This clonotype was seen many times. The chain is built from TRBV7-3 and TRBJ2-7, with D perhaps given as TRBD1 or TRBD2 (5 bases each). This CDR3 has 13 residues. V was clipped by 3 bases and J by 3 bases, with 9 bases between them. Germline loops: CDR1 SGHTA, CDR2 FQGTGA. Here the CDR3 reads CASSLGRNYEQYF. The CDR3 DNA reads as TGTGCCAGCAGCTTGGGACGGAACTACGAGCAGTACTTC.

This sequence joins TRBV12-3 or TRBV12-4 and TRBJ2-7; D uncertain. V gave up 1 base and J gave up 3 bases, with 13 bases separating them. This CDR3 is built from 15 residues. The CDR3 reads CASSLGLSPGYEQYF. The DNA of the CDR3 is TGTGCCAGCAGTTTAGGACTGTCGCCGGGCTACGAGCAGTACTTC.

The chain has TRBV5-6 and TRBJ2-3; 9 nucleotides match TRBD1. The germline CDR1 and CDR2 sequences are SGHDT and YYEEEE. Unmatched junction bases numbered 6, after V lost 1 base and J lost 3 bases. CDR3 length: 16 residues. The CDR3 protein is CASSLTRTGVTDTQYF. In DNA form, the CDR3 reads TGTGCCAGCAGCTTGACCCGGACAGGGGTTACAGATACGCAGTATTTT.

This rearrangement joins TRBV19 to TRBJ1-1, with D possibly matching TRBD1 (5 bases). There are 14 residues in the CDR3. Deletions cut 1 base from V and 1 base from J, with 7 bases between. Germline-derived CDR1 and CDR2 are LNHDA and SQIVND (reference sequence). The CDR3, as DNA: TGTGCCAGTAGTATAGTAACAGGGAACACTGAAGCTTTCTTT. Translating it yields CASSIVTGNTEAFF.

There are a few counts of this clonotype. The gene calls are TRBV7-6 and TRBJ2-4; 8 bases are a match to TRBD2. CDR1 and CDR2 (germline): SGHVS, FNYEAQ. This CDR3 is built from 15 residues. Losses at the gene ends were 10 bases for V and 3 bases for J; bases not matched to a gene: 11. In DNA form, the CDR3 reads TGTGCCACCCCCGTAGCGGGGCCGAGCAAAAACATTCAGTACTTC. Its translation: CATPVAGPSKNIQYF.

This clonotype has a handful of counts. This sequence joins TRBV5-5 and TRBJ1-1, with TRBD1 matching 8 bases. Unmatched junction bases numbered 7, after V lost 5 bases and J lost 1 base. The germline V gene encodes CDR1 SGHKS and CDR2 YYEKEE (reference sequence). The CDR3 extends over 15 amino acids. CDR3 sequence reads: CASRWGQARNTEAFF. The CDR3 DNA is TGTGCCAGCAGATGGGGACAGGCCAGGAACACTGAAGCTTTCTTT.

This clonotype has just a few counts. This chain uses TRBV10-3 with TRBJ2-2, with 11 bases aligning to TRBD2. The CDR3 is 17 amino acids. The V and J ends lost 2 bases and 5 bases, in that order; junction bases with no gene match: 7. In germline, CDR1 is ENHRY, CDR2 SYGVKD. CDR3 DNA sequence: TGTGCCATCAGTGAGACTAGCGGGAGCCGTGGGACCGGGGAGCTGTTTTTT. This gives the protein CAISETSGSRGTGELFF.

This clonotype showed up many times. The V call is TRBV19, the J call TRBJ2-3; 11 bases map to TRBD2. Germline CDR1 is LNHDA and CDR2 is SQIVND (reference sequence). This CDR3 is 15 amino acids long. In DNA, the CDR3 is TGTGCGACAAAAGTGGTAGCGGGAGGGTCCGATACGCAGTATTTT. Translating it yields CATKVVAGGSDTQYF.

The V and J genes are TRBV5-1 and TRBJ1-1; D is unclear. Trimming pared 2 bases from V and 0 bases from J, leaving 14 bases between. The CDR3 runs to 16 residues. Germline-derived CDR1 and CDR2 are SGHRS and YFSETQ. The CDR3 nucleotides are TGCGCCAGCAGCTTCGACTTGGGAGAAGTGAACACTGAAGCTTTCTTT. Residues: CASSFDLGEVNTEAFF. The whole variable domain, filled in from reference TRBV5-1 and TRBJ1-1, reads KAGVTQTPRYLIKTRGQQVTLSCSPISGHRSVSWYQQTPGQGLQFLFEYFSETQRNKGNFPGRFSGRQFSNSRSEMNVSTLELGDSALYLCASSFDLGEVNTEAFFGQGTRLTVV.